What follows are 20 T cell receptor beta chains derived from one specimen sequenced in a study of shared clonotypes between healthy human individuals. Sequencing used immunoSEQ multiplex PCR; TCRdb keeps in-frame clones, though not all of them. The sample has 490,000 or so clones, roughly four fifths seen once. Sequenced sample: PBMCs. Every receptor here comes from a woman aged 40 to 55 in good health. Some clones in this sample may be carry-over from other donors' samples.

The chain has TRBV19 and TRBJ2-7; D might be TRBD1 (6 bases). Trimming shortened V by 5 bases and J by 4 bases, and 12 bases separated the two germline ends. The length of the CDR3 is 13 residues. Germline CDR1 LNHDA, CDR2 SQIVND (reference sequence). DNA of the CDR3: TGTGCCAGTAGTTCCCCGGACAGATACGAGCAGTACTTC. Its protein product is CASSSPDRYEQYF.

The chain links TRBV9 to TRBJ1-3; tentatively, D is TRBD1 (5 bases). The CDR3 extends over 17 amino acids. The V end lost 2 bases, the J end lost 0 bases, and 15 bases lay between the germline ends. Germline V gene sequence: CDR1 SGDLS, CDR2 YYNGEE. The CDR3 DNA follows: TGTGCCAGCAGCGTCAATTCGGGGGATTTCTCTGGAAACACCATATATTTT. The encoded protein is CASSVNSGDFSGNTIYF.

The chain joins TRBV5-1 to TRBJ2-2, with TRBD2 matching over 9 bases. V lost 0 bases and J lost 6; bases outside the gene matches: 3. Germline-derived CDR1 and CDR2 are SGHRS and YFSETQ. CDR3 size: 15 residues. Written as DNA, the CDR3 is TGCGCCAGCAGCTTGGAGGTAGCGGGAGCCGGGGAGCTGTTTTTT. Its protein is CASSLEVAGAGELFF.

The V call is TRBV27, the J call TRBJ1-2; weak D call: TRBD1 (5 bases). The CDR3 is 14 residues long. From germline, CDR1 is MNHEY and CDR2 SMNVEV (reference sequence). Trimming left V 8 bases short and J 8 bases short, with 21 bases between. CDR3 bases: TGTGCCAGCGGCGTTACAGGCCCCGGGACCGGCTACACCTTC. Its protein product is CASGVTGPGTGYTF.

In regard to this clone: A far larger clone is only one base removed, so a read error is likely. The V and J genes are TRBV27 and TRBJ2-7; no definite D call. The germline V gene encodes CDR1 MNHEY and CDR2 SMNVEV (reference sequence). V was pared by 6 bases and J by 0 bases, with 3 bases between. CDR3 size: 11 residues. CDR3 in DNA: TGTGCCAGCAGAAACTCCTACGAGCAGTACTTC. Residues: CASRNSYEQYF.

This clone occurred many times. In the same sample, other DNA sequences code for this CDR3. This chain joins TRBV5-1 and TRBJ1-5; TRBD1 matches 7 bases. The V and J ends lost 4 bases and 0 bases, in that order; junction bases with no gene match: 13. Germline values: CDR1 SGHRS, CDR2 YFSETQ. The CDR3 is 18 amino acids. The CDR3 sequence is CASSPTVGGASSNQPQHF. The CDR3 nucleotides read TGCGCCAGCAGCCCGACGGTAGGGGGCGCGAGTAGCAATCAGCCCCAGCATTTT.

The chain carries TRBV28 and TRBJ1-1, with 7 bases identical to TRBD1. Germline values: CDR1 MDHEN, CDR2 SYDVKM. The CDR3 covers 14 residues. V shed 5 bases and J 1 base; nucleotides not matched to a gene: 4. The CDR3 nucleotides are TGTGCCAGCAGTCATCGACAGGGGAACACTGAAGCTTTCTTT. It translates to CASSHRQGNTEAFF.

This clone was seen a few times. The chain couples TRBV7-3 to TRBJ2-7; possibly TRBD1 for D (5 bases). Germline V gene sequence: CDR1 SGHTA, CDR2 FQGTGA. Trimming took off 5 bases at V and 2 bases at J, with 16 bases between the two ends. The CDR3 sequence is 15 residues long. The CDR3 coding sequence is TGTGCCAGCAGCCCGAACCCTGGCAGGGCCTACGAGCAGTACTTC. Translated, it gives CASSPNPGRAYEQYF.

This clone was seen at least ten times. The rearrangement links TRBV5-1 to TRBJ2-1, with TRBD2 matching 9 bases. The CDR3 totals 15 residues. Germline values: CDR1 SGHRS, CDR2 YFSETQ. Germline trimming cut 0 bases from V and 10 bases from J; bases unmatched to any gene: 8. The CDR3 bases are TGCGCCAGCAGCTTGGTAGTAGCGGGAGTCCTGGAGCAGTTCTTC. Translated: CASSLVVAGVLEQFF.

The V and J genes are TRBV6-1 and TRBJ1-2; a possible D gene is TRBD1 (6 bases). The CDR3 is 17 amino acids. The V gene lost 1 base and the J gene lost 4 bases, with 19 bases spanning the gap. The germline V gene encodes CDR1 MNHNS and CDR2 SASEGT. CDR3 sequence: CASSEVPTEWDIYGYTF. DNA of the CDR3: TGTGCCAGCAGTGAAGTTCCGACAGAATGGGACATCTATGGCTACACCTTC.

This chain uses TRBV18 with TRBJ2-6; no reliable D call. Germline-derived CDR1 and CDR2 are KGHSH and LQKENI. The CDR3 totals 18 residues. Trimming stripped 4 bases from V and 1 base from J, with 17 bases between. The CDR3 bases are TGTGCCAGCTCACTCTCCCCAGGAAACCCTTCTGGGGCCAACGTCCTGACTTTC. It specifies CASSLSPGNPSGANVLTF.

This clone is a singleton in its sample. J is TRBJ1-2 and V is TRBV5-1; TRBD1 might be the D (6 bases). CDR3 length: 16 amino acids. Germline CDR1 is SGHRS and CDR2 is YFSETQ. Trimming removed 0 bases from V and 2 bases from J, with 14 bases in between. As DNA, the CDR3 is TGCGCCAGCAGCTTGGGGGGGACACTCCCAAACTATGGCTACACCTTC. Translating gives CASSLGGTLPNYGYTF.

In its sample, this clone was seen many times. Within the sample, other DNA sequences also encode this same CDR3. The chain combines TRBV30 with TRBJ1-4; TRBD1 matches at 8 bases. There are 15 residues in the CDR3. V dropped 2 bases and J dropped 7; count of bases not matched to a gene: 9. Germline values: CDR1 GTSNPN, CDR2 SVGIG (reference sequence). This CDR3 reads CAWSKAGGGGEKLFF. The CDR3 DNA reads TGTGCCTGGAGTAAGGCAGGGGGCGGGGGTGAAAAACTGTTTTTT.

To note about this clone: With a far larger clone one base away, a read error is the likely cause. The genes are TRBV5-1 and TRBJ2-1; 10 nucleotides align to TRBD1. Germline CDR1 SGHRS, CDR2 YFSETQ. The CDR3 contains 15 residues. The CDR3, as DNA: TGCGCCGGCAGCCCGGGACAGGGGACCTACAATGAGCAGTTCTTC. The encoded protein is CAGSPGQGTYNEQFF.

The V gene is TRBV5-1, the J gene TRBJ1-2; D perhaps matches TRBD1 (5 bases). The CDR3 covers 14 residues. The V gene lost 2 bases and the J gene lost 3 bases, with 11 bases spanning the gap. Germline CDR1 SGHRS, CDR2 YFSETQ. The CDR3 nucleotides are TGCGCCAGCAGCTTTCTCGGGGGAGACTATGGCTACACCTTC. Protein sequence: CASSFLGGDYGYTF.

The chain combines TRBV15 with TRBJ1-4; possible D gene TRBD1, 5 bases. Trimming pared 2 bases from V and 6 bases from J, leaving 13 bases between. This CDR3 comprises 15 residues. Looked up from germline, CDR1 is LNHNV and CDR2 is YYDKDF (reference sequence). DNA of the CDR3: TGTGCCACCAGCAGACAACCCGGGGCATATGAAAAACTGTTTTTT. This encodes CATSRQPGAYEKLFF. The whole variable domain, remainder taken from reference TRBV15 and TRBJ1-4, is DAMVIQNPRYQVTQFGKPVTLSCSQTLNHNVMYWYQQKSSQAPKLLFHYYDKDFNNEADTPDNFQSRRPNTSFCFLDIRSPGLGDTAMYLCATSRQPGAYEKLFFGSGTQLSVL.

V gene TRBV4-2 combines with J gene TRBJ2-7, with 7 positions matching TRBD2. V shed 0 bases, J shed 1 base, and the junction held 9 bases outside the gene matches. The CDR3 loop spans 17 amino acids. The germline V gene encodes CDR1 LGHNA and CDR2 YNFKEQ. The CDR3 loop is CASSQEGELAESYEQYF. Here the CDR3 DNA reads TGTGCCAGCAGCCAAGAAGGAGAGCTAGCGGAGTCCTACGAGCAGTACTTC.

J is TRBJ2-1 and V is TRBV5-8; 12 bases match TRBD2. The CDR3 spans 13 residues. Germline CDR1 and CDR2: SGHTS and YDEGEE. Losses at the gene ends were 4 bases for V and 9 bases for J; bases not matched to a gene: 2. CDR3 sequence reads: CASSAGLAGEQFF. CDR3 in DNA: TGTGCCAGCAGCGCGGGACTAGCGGGTGAGCAGTTCTTC.

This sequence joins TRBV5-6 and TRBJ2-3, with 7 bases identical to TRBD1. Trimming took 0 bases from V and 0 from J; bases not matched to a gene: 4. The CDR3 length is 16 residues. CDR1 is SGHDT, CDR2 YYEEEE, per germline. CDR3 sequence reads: CASSLVGGWSTDTQYF. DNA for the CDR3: TGTGCCAGCAGCTTGGTAGGGGGCTGGAGCACAGATACGCAGTATTTT.

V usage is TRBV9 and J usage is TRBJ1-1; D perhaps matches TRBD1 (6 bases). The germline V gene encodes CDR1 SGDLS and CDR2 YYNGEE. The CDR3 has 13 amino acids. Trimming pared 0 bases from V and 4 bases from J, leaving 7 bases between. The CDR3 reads CASSVVQGTEAFF. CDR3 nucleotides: TGTGCCAGCAGCGTAGTACAGGGCACTGAAGCTTTCTTT.